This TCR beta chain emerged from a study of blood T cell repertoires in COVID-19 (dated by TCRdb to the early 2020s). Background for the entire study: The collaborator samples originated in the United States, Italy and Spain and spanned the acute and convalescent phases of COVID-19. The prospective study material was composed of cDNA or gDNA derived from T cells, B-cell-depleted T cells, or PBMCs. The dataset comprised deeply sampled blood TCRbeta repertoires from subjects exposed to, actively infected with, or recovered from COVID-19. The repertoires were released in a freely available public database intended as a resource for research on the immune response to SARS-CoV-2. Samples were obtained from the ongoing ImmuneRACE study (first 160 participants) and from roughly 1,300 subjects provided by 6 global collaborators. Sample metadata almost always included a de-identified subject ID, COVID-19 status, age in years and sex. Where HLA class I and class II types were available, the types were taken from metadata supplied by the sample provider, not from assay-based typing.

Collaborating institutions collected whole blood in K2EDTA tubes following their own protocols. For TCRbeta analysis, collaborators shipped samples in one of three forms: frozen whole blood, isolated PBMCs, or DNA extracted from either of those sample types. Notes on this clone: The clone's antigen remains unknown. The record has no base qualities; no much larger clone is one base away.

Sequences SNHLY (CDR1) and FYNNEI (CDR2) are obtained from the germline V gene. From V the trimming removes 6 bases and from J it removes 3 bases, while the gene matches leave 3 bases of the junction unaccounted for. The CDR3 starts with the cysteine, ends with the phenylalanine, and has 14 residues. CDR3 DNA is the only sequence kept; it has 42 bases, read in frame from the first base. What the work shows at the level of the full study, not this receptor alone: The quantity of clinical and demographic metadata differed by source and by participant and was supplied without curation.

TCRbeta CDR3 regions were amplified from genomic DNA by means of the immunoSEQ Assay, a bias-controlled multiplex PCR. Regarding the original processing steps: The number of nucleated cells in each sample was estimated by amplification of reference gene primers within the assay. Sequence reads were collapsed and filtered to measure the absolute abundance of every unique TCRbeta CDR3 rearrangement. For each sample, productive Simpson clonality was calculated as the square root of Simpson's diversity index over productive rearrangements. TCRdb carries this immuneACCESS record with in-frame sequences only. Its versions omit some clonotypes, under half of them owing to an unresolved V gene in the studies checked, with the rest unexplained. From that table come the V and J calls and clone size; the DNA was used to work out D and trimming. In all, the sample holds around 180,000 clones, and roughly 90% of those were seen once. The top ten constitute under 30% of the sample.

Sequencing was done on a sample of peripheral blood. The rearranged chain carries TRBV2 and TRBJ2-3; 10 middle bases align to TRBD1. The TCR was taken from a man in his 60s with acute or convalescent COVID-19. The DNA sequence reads TGTGCCAGCAGCTCGGGACAGGGGACAGATACGCAGTATTTT. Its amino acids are CASSSGQGTDTQYF.